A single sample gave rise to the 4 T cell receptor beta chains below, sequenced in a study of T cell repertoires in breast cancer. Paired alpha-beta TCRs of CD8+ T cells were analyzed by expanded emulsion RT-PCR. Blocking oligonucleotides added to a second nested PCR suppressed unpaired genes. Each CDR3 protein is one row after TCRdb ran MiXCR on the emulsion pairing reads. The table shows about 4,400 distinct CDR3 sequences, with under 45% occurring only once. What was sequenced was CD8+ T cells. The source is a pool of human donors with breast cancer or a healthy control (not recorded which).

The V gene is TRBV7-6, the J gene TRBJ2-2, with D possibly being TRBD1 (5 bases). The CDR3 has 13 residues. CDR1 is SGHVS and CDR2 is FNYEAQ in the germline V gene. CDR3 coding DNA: TGTGCTGACAGCTCAGCGAACACCGGGGAGCTGTTTTTT. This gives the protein CADSSANTGELFF.

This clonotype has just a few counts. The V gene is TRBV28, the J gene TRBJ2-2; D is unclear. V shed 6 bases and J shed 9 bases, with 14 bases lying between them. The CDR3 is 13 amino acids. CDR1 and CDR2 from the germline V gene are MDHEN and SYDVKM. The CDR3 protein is CASSYDKVRELFF. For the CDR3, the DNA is TGTGCCAGCAGCTATGACAAAGTTCGGGAGCTGTTTTTT.

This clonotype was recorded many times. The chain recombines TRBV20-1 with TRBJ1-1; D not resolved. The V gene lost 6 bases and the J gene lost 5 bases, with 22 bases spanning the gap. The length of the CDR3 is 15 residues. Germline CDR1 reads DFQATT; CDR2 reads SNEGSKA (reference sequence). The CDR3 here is CSAPGEGLVRTEAFF. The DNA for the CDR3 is TGCAGTGCCCCCGGGGAAGGGCTAGTAAGAACTGAAGCTTTCTTT.

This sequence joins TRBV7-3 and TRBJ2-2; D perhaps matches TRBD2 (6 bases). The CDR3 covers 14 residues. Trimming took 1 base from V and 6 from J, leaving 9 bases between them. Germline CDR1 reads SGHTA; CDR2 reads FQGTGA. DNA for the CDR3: TGTGCCAGCAGCTTAAAGGAGGGGCCCGGGGAGCTGTTTTTT. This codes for CASSLKEGPGELFF.